Listed below are T cell receptor beta chains from one sample, sequenced in a study of early stage breast cancer tumors. The data were produced by immunoSEQ multiplex PCR, yet TCRdb's version contains in-frame clones alone and is incomplete. The sample lists 11,000 to 15,000 clones, about 88% occurring once. The sample taken for sequencing was normal breast tissue next to the tumor. These receptors all come from a person aged 30 to 39 with breast cancer. The CDR3 runs from the conserved cysteine through the conserved F or W. A D gene is named only where the DNA matches it firmly. Size tells how often a clone was seen (once, few, many) or the class of an expanded clone, and some rows leave it out.

TRBD2	TRBV4-2	.	20	TRBJ2-3	TGTGCCAGCAGCCGGAAGTCAAGTGGGGGACTAGCGGGGGGCACAGATACGCAGTATTTT	CASSRKSSGGLAGGTDTQYF
TRBD2	TRBV7-2	.	17	TRBJ2-3	TGTGCCAGCAGCCGGAAGACTAGCGGGGTTAGCACAGATACGCAGTATTTT	CASSRKTSGVSTDTQYF
.	TRBV18	.	15	TRBJ1-6	TGTGCCAGCTCACCCGTAACGACAGATAATTCACCCCTCCACTTT	CASSPVTTDNSPLHF
.	TRBV29-1	.	12	TRBJ1-2	TGCAGCGTCGCGAGTCTTCGTGGGGGCTACACCTTC	CSVASLRGGYTF
TRBD2	TRBV6-1	few	15	TRBJ2-1	TGTGCCAGCAACCGACTAGCGGGAGAAGGCAATGAGCAGTTCTTC	CASNRLAGEGNEQFF
TRBD2	TRBV4-2	.	18	TRBJ2-7	TGTGCCAGCAGCCAAGATCCGGGACTAGCGGGAGGGACCTACGAGCAGTACTTC	CASSQDPGLAGGTYEQYF
TRBD1	TRBV5-1	.	14	TRBJ1-1	TGCGCCAGCAGCCCGGGACAGGGGAACACTGAAGCTTTCTTT	CASSPGQGNTEAFF
TRBD2	TRBV2	.	15	TRBJ2-1	TGTGCCAGCAGGAAGGGGCTAGCGGACTACAATGAGCAGTTCTTC	CASRKGLADYNEQFF
.	TRBV29-1	.	12	TRBJ1-5	TGCAGCGGGCTAGGGAGGCATCAGCCCCAGCATTTT	CSGLGRHQPQHF
.	TRBV18	.	14	TRBJ1-5	TGTGCCAGCTCACCACCGCCAGGGAATCAGCCCCAGCATTTT	CASSPPPGNQPQHF
TRBD2	TRBV11-2	.	16	TRBJ2-5	TGTGCCAGCAGTTCACGACTAGCGGGAGGGGAAGAGACCCAGTACTTC	CASSSRLAGGEETQYF
.	TRBV19	.	17	TRBJ2-1	TGTGCCAGTAGTGTTGGGGCAGGAAAGAGCTCCTACAATGAGCAGTTCTTC	CASSVGAGKSSYNEQFF
.	TRBV30	.	14	TRBJ2-7	TGTGCCGGTCTGCGGGACGTAAGCTCCTACGAGCAGTACTTC	CAGLRDVSSYEQYF
.	TRBV18	.	13	TRBJ1-2	TGTGCCAGCTCACCAATATTGGCCGGAGGCTACACCTTC	CASSPILAGGYTF
.	TRBV7-6	.	14	TRBJ2-7	TGTGCCAGCAGCCCAAGACGTGACTCCTACGAGCAGTACTTC	CASSPRRDSYEQYF
.	TRBV7-9	.	15	TRBJ2-7	TGTGCCAGCAGCTTAGGCAGGGGATTAACCTACGAGCAGTACTTC	CASSLGRGLTYEQYF
.	TRBV7-2	.	13	TRBJ2-1	TGTGCCAGCAGCTTAGCGTTAAACAATGAGCAGTTCTTC	CASSLALNNEQFF
.	TRBV10-1	.	14	TRBJ2-3	TGCGCCAGCAGTGAGTCGACAGATACAGATACGCAGTATTTT	CASSESTDTDTQYF
.	TRBV6-4	.	15	TRBJ2-2	TGTGCCAGCAGTGACTCCGGGGACTTCACCGGGGAGCTGTTTTTT	CASSDSGDFTGELFF
.	TRBV29-1	once	12	TRBJ1-2	TGCAGCGTTCTGGGTCAGGAGTATGGCTACACCTTC	CSVLGQEYGYTF
TRBD2	TRBV5-4	.	16	TRBJ2-7	TGTGCCAGCAGCCCAGGGGAGCGGGGGGGTGTCTACGAGCAGTACTTC	CASSPGERGGVYEQYF
TRBD1	TRBV5-1	.	16	TRBJ2-7	TGCGCCAGCAGCTGGGGACAGGGGCGCGAAATGTACGAGCAGTACTTC	CASSWGQGREMYEQYF
.	TRBV6-6	.	16	TRBJ2-1	TGTGCCAGCAGTTACTCGAGTGGGGAGGTCGGAAATGAGCAGTTCTTC	CASSYSSGEVGNEQFF
TRBD1	TRBV5-4	.	14	TRBJ2-3	TGTGCCAGCAATCCGGGACAGAGCACAGATACGCAGTATTTT	CASNPGQSTDTQYF
.	TRBV30	.	14	TRBJ1-3	TGTGCCTGGAATACACTTCACTCTGGAAACACCATATATTTT	CAWNTLHSGNTIYF
.	TRBV5-1	.	14	TRBJ1-4	TGCGCCAGCAATATCGGGTCGGCTAATGAAAAACTGTTTTTT	CASNIGSANEKLFF
TRBD1	TRBV6-5	.	14	TRBJ1-1	TGTGCCAGCAACCGACAGGGAATGAACACTGAAGCTTTCTTT	CASNRQGMNTEAFF
.	TRBV5-6	few	11	TRBJ2-7	TGTGCCAGCAGCTTTTTGTCCGAGCAGTACTTC	CASSFLSEQYF
.	TRBV30	.	13	TRBJ1-2	TGTGCCTGGAGTGTGGCCAGGGACTATGGCTACACCTTC	CAWSVARDYGYTF
TRBD2	TRBV7-3	.	17	TRBJ2-1	TGTGCCAGCAGCTTATCCTATCCTAGCGGGAGCAACAATGAGCAGTTCTTC	CASSLSYPSGSNNEQFF
.	TRBV11-2	.	16	TRBJ1-2	TGTGCCAGCAGCGAAGGGGGGGCAGGGTCCTTTTATGGCTACACCTTC	CASSEGGAGSFYGYTF
TRBD2	TRBV7-8	.	15	TRBJ2-1	TGTGCCAGCAGCTTGGGACTAGCGGGATGGAATGAGCAGTTCTTC	CASSLGLAGWNEQFF
.	TRBV7-2	few	14	TRBJ2-7	TGTGCCAGCAGCCGAGACCGGGACCCAGTCGAGCAGTACTTC	CASSRDRDPVEQYF